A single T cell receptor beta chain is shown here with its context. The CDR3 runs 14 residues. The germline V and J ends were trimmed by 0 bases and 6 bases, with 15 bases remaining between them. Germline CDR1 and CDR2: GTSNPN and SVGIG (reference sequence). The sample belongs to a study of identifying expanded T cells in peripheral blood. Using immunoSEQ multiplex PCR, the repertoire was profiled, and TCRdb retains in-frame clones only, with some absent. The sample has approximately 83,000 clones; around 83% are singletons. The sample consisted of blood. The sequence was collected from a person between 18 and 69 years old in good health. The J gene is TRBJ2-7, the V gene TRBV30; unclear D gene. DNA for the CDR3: TGTGCCTGGAGTGTCGGAGCCCCGCCCCGCGAGCAGTACTTC. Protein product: CAWSVGAPPREQYF.